This T cell receptor (beta chain) was captured in a study of cytomegalovirus exposure and HLA in healthy donors. Across the whole study: A data release that came early held around 85 million unique TCRs from HLA-typed donors.

Worth noting for this clone: Its antigen is still unknown.

Trimming at V came to 7 bases and at J to 0 bases, leaving 3 bases not matched to a gene. The CDR3 contains 14 residues. CDR1 is SGHNT and CDR2 is YENEEA in the germline V gene. The primer mix had 60 Vbeta and 13 Jbeta primers. Sequencing used immunoSEQ multiplex PCR; TCRdb keeps in-frame clones, though not all of them. The data show about 170,000 clones, about 75% seen once. The study's findings and limits: Earlier analysis yielded a pattern in which most TCR beta V segments were productive about 87% or about 30% of the time. Under in vitro conditions, three CMV-associated chains were confirmed as specific for CMV antigens.

The chain recombines TRBV11-3 with TRBJ2-3, with TRBD1 matching 8 bases. Sequencing was performed on PBMCs. The sequence came from a man aged 40-49 years in good health and CMV-seropositive. The CDR3 reads CASTRTGSTDTQYF. The CDR3 nucleotides read TGTGCCAGCACCCGGACAGGGAGCACAGATACGCAGTATTTT.